The clone carrying this TCR beta chain was seen a few times. Its target is not known. The source material, RNA transcripts, was used to amplify TCR beta CDR3 regions. In the first-round RT-PCR of the TCR CDR3, the HTBI primer set was used. TCRdb re-called the multiplex PCR reads through MiXCR, storing one row per CDR3 protein. The sample lists roughly 280,000 distinct CDR3 sequences; approximately 21% were seen once. This CDR3 has 13 residues. Trimming removed 8 bases at V and 0 bases at J, with 11 bases between. Germline V gives CDR1 LGHDT, CDR2 YNNKEL (reference sequence). These data originate in a study of T cells in Graves' hyperthyroidism and ophthalmopathy. Overall study findings and caveats: Ophthalmopathy and stable hyperthyroidism were told apart by a 13 V-J model.

Ophthalmopathy patients showed a Clinical Activity Score of at least 3, NOSPECS grade of at least 4 and duration under 3 months. Extraction of PBMCs used roughly 9.3 ml of fresh peripheral blood. The receptor's source is a man aged 30 to 39 with Graves' ophthalmopathy. V gene TRBV3-1 combines with J gene TRBJ2-7, with D uncertain. The source material was blood. The CDR3 DNA reads TGTGCCAGCGAGCCACTTCACTCCTACGAGCAGTACTTC. Protein: CASEPLHSYEQYF.